This is a list of T cell receptor beta chains from one sample in a study of T cell responses to AZD1222 COVID-19 vaccine. The assay was immunoSEQ multiplex PCR, and TCRdb's table has in-frame clones only and misses some. This sample has about 130,000 clones, with about nine tenths found just once. Specimen: peripheral blood, collected 28 days after the second AZD1222 dose. These receptor sequences come from an adult who received the AZD1222 COVID-19 vaccine. The CDR3 runs from the conserved cysteine through the conserved F or W. A D gene is named only where the DNA matches it firmly. Not every row has a clone size; where given, it reads once, few, many or a size class.

v_gene	d_gene	abundance	j_gene	CDR3aa	CDR3nt
TRBV30	-	-	TRBJ1-1	CAWSVPLGYTEAFF	TGTGCCTGGAGTGTACCACTTGGATACACTGAAGCTTTCTTT
TRBV4-2	TRBD1	-	TRBJ1-2	CASSHRGTVDGYTF	TGTGCCAGCAGCCATAGAGGGACAGTGGATGGCTACACCTTC
TRBV19	-	-	TRBJ2-3	CASSIRAVGFTDTQYF	TGTGCCAGTAGTATCCGGGCGGTGGGGTTCACAGATACGCAGTATTTT
TRBV11-1	-	-	TRBJ1-6	CASSFSDGSPLHF	TGTGCCAGCAGCTTCTCGGATGGGTCACCCCTCCACTTT
TRBV7-8	TRBD1	-	TRBJ1-2	CASSSTRGAGHGYTF	TGTGCCAGCAGCTCCACCAGGGGGGCAGGGCATGGCTACACCTTC
TRBV19	-	-	TRBJ1-5	CASSRGSNQPQHF	TGTGCCAGTAGCAGGGGAAGCAATCAGCCCCAGCATTTT
TRBV6-1	TRBD1	-	TRBJ1-1	CASSGPWWDRTSLNTEAFF	TGTGCCAGCAGTGGTCCCTGGTGGGACAGGACGTCACTGAACACTGAAGCTTTCTTT
TRBV3-1/TRBV3-2	-	few	TRBJ2-7	CASSLKGSSYEQYF	TGTGCCAGCAGCCTGAAGGGGAGCTCCTACGAGCAGTACTTC
TRBV5-1	-	-	TRBJ1-1	CASSWGLLNTEAFF	TGCGCCAGCAGCTGGGGACTCTTGAACACTGAAGCTTTCTTT
TRBV11-2	TRBD1	-	TRBJ1-2	CASSSMTGGYGYTF	TGTGCCAGCAGCTCCATGACAGGGGGCTATGGCTACACCTTC
TRBV7-2	TRBD2	-	TRBJ2-1	CASSLSPSGSYNEQFF	TGTGCCAGCAGCTTGTCCCCTAGCGGGAGCTACAATGAGCAGTTCTTC
TRBV13	TRBD1	-	TRBJ1-6	CASSSSGTGISPLHF	TGTGCCAGCAGCTCGTCCGGGACAGGGATTTCACCCCTCCACTTT
TRBV10-2	TRBD1	-	TRBJ1-3	CASRQGSLGGNTIYF	TGCGCCAGCAGACAGGGGTCCCTCGGAGGAAACACCATATATTTT
TRBV7-2	-	-	TRBJ2-5	CASSRRQGKETQYF	TGTGCCAGCAGCCGTCGCCAAGGAAAAGAGACCCAGTACTTC
TRBV5-1	TRBD2	-	TRBJ2-7	CASTQTSDSYEQYF	TGCGCCAGCACCCAGACTAGCGACTCCTACGAGCAGTACTTC
TRBV2	-	-	TRBJ2-1	CASSEAVRVNEQFF	TGTGCCAGCAGTGAAGCGGTCAGGGTCAATGAGCAGTTCTTC
TRBV6-2/TRBV6-3	-	-	TRBJ1-1	CASSYGWGQSTEAFF	TGTGCCAGCAGTTATGGCTGGGGGCAGTCCACTGAAGCTTTCTTT
TRBV7-2	-	-	TRBJ2-2	CASSLDLSVVFGELFF	TGTGCCAGCAGCTTAGACCTTAGCGTCGTTTTCGGGGAGCTGTTTTTT
TRBV10-2	-	-	TRBJ1-6	CASSESGSYNSPLHF	TGCGCCAGCAGTGAGTCGGGCTCCTATAATTCACCCCTCCACTTT
TRBV10-2	TRBD1	-	TRBJ1-5	CASSESGGGRQPQHF	TGCGCCAGCAGTGAGTCGGGAGGGGGCCGACAGCCCCAGCATTTT
TRBV7-2	TRBD1	-	TRBJ1-2	CASILSRDRGTYGYTF	TGTGCCAGCATCCTATCCAGGGACAGGGGAACATATGGCTACACCTTC
TRBV6-5	-	-	TRBJ1-2	CASSYDQLANYGYTF	TGTGCCAGCAGTTACGATCAGTTAGCTAACTATGGCTACACCTTC
TRBV6-2/TRBV6-3	-	-	TRBJ1-5	CASTPVGYQPQHF	TGTGCCAGCACCCCGGTGGGTTACCAGCCCCAGCATTTT
TRBV12-3/TRBV12-4	-	once	TRBJ1-1	CASSPRSETKAFF	TGTGCCAGCAGTCCCCGCAGCGAGACGAAAGCTTTCTTT
TRBV5-1	-	-	TRBJ2-1	CASSLGGYPYNEQFF	TGCGCCAGCAGCTTGGGTGGGTACCCCTACAATGAGCAGTTCTTC
TRBV7-9	TRBD1	-	TRBJ1-1	CASTEQGASTEAFF	TGTGCCAGCACCGAACAGGGGGCGAGCACTGAAGCTTTCTTT
TRBV6-2/TRBV6-3	TRBD1	-	TRBJ1-5	CASSTGTDDHSNQPQHF	TGTGCCAGCAGCACCGGGACAGACGATCATAGCAATCAGCCCCAGCATTTT
TRBV6-4	TRBD1	-	TRBJ2-1	CASSHGQGPNNEQFF	TGTGCCAGCAGTCACGGACAGGGCCCTAACAATGAGCAGTTCTTC
TRBV6-5	TRBD2	-	TRBJ2-7	CASSYSIYGRAYEQYF	TGTGCCAGCAGTTACTCGATTTACGGGAGGGCGTACGAGCAGTACTTC
TRBV19	-	-	TRBJ2-7	CASSMRLGYEQYF	TGTGCCAGTAGTATGAGACTAGGCTACGAGCAGTACTTC
TRBV24-1	-	-	TRBJ2-6	CATSESSGANVLTF	TGTGCCACCAGTGAATCCTCTGGGGCCAACGTCCTGACTTTC
TRBV7-3	-	once	TRBJ2-1	CASSLGATNEQFF	TGTGCCAGCAGCTTGGGGGCCACCAATGAGCAGTTCTTC
TRBV7-9	-	-	TRBJ2-1	CASSYRLEVEQFF	TGTGCCAGCAGCTACAGACTAGAGGTGGAGCAGTTCTTC